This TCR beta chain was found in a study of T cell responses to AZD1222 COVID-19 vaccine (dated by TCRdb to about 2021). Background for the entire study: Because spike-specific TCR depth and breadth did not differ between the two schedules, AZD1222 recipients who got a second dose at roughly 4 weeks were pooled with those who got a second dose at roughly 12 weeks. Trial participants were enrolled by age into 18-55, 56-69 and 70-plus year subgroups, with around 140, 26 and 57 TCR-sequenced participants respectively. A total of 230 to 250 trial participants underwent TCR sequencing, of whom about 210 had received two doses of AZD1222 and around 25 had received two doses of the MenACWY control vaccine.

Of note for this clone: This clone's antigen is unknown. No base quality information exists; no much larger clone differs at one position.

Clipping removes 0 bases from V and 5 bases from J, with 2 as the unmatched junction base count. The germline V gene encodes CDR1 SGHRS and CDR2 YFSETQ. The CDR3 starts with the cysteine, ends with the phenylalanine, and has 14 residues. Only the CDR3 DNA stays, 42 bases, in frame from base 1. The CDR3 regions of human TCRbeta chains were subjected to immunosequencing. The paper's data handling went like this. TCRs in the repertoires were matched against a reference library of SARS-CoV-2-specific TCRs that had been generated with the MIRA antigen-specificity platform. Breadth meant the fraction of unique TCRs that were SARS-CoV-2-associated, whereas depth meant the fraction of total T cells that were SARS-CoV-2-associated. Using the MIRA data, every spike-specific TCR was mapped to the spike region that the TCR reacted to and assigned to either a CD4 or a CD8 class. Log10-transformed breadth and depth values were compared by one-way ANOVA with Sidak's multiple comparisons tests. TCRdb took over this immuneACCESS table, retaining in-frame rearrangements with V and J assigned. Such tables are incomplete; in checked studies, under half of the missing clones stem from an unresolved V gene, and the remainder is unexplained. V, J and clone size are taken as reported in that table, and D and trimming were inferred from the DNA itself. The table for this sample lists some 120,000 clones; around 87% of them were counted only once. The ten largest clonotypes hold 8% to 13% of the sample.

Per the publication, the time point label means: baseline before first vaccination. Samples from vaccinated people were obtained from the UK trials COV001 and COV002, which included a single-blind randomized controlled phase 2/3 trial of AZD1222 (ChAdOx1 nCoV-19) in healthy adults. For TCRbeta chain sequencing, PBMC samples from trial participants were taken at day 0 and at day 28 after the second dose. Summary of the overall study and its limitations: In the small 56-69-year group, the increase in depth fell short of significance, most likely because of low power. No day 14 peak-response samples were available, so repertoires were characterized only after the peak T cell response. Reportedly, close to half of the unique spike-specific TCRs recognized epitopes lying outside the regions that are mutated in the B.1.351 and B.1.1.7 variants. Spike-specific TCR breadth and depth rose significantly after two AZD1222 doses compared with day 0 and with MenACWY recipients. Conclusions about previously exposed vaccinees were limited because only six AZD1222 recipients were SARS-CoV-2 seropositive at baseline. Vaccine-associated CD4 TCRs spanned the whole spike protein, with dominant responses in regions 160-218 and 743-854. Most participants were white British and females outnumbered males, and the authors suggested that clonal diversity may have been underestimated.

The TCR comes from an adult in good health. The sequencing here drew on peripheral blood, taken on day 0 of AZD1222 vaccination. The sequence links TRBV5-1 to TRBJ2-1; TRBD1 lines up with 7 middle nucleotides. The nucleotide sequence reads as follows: TGCGCCAGCAGCTTGGTCGGACAGGACAATGAGCAGTTCTTC. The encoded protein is CASSLVGQDNEQFF.